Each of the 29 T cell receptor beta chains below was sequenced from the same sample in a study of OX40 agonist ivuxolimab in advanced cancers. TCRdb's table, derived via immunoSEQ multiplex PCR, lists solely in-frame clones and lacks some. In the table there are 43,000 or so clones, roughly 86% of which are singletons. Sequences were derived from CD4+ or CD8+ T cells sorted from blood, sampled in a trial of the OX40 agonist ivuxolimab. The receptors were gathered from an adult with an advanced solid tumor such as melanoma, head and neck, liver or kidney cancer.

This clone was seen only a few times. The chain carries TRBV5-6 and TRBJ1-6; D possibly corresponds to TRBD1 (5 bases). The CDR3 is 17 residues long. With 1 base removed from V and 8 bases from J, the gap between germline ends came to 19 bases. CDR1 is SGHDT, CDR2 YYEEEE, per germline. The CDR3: CASSLFREVYSHSPLHF. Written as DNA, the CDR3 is TGTGCCAGCAGCTTGTTCAGGGAAGTATACTCGCATTCACCCCTCCACTTT.

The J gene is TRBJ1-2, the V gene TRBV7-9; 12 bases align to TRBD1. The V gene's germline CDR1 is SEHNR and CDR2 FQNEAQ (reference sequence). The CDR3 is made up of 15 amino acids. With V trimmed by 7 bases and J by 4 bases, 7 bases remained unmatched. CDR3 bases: TGTGCCAGCACGGGACAGGGGGCGCAAGCCTATGGCTACACCTTC. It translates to CASTGQGAQAYGYTF.

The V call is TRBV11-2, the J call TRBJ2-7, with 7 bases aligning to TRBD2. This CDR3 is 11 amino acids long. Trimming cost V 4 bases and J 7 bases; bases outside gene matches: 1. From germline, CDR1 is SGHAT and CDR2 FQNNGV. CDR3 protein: CASSWEGEQYF. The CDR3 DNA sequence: TGTGCCAGCAGCTGGGAGGGGGAGCAGTACTTC.

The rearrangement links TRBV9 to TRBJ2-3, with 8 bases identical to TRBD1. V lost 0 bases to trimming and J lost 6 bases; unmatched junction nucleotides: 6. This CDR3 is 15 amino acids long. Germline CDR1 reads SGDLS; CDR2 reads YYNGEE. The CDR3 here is CASSVEGRGQDTQYF. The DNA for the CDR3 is TGTGCCAGCAGCGTAGAGGGCAGGGGGCAGGATACGCAGTATTTT.

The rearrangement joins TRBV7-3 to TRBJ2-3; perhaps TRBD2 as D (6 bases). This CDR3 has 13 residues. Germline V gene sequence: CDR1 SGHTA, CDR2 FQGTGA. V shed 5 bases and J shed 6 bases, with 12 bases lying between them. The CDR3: CASSRLEYDTQYF. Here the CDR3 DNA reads TGTGCCAGCAGCCGACTAGAGTATGATACGCAGTATTTT.

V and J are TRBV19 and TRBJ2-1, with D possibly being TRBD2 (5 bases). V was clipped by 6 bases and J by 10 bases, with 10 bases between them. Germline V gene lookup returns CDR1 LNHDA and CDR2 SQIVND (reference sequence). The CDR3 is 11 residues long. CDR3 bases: TGTGCCAGTAGCCAGACTACAGAGCAGTTCTTC. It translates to CASSQTTEQFF.

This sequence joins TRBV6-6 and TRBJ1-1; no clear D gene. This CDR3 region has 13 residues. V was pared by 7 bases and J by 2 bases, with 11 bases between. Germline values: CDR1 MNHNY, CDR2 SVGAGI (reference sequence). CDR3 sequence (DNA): TGTGCCAGCACCATTGATGATAACACTGAAGCTTTCTTT. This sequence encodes CASTIDDNTEAFF.

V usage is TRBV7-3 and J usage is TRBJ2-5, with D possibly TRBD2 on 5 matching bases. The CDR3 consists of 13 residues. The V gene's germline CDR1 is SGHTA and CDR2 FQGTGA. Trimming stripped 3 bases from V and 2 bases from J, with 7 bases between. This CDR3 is CASSFSVQETQYF. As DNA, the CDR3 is TGTGCCAGCAGCTTTAGCGTTCAAGAGACCCAGTACTTC.

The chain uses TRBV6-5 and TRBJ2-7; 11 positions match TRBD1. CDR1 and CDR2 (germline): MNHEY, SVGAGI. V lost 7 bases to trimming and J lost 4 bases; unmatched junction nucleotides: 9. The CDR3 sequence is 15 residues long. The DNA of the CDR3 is TGTGCCAGCACGGTGGGACAGGGGGTTACTTACGAGCAGTACTTC. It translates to CASTVGQGVTYEQYF.

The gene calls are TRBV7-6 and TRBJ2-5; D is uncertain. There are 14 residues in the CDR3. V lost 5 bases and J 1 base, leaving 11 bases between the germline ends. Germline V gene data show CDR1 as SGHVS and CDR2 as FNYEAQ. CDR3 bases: TGTGCCAGCAGCCCTAGGAACTTCCAAGAGACCCAGTACTTC. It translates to CASSPRNFQETQYF.

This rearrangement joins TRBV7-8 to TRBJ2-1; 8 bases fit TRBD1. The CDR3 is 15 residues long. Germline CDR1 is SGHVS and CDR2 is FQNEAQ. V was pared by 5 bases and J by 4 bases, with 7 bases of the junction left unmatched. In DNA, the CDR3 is TGTGCCAGCAGCGTAGACAGGGGATTATACAATGAGCAGTTCTTC. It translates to CASSVDRGLYNEQFF.

CDR3 coding DNA: TGTGCCAGTAGTTCACCGGGACAGATCTTAAATGAGCAGTTCTTC. It is translated as CASSSPGQILNEQFF. This chain uses TRBV19 with TRBJ2-1; 7 bases map to TRBD1. Germline loops: CDR1 LNHDA, CDR2 SQIVND (reference sequence). The J segment lost 7 bases and the V segment lost 5 bases, leaving 11 bases of the junction unmatched. CDR3 length: 15 residues.

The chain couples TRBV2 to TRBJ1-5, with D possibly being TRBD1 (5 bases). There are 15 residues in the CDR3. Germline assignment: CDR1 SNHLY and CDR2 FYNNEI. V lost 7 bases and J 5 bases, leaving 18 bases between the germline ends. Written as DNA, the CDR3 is TGTGCCAGCACCCGCTCCGGAGACAGTTATCAGCCCCAGCATTTT. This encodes CASTRSGDSYQPQHF.

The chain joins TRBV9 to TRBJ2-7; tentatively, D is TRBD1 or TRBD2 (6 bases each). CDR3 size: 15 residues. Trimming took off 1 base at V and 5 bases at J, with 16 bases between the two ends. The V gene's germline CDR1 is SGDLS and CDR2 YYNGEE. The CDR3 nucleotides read TGTGCCAGCAGCGTAAGAGAGGGGGGCTACGACGAGCAGTACTTC. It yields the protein CASSVREGGYDEQYF.

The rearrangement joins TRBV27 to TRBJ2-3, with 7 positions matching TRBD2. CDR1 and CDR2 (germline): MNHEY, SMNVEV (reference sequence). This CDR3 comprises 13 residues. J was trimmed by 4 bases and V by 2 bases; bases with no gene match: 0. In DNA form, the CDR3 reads TGTGCCAGCAGTTTACGGGGGGCAGATACGCAGTATTTT. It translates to CASSLRGADTQYF.

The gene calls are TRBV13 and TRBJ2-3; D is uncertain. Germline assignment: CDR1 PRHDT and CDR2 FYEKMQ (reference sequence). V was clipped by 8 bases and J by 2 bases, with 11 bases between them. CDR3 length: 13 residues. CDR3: CASRKENTDTQYF. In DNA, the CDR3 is TGTGCCAGCCGCAAGGAAAACACAGATACGCAGTATTTT.

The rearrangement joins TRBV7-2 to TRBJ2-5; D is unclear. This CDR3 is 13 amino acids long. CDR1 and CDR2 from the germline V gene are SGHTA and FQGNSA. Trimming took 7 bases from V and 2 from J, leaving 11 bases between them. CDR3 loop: CASKKAVQETQYF. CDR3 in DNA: TGTGCCAGCAAGAAGGCGGTTCAAGAGACCCAGTACTTC.

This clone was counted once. The CDR3 DNA reads as TGTGCCACCAGCGATCCCGGGGCCACAGATACGCAGTATTTT. This codes for CATSDPGATDTQYF. V is TRBV15 and J is TRBJ2-3; D may match TRBD1 or TRBD2 (5 bases each). With 5 bases removed from V and 2 bases from J, the gap between germline ends came to 11 bases. CDR1 is LNHNV and CDR2 is YYDKDF in the germline V gene (reference sequence). CDR3 length equals 14 residues.

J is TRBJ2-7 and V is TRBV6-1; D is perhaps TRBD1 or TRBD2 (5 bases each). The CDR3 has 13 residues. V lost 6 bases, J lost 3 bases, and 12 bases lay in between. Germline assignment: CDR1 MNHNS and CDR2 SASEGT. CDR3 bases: TGTGCCAGCAGGTCAGGGAGCGGCTACGAGCAGTACTTC. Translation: CASRSGSGYEQYF.

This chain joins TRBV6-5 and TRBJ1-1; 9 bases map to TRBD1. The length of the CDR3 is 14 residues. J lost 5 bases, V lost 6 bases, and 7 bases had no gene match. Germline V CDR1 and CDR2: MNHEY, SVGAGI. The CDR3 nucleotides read TGTGCCAGCAGGCCGGGACAGGGAGTTACTGAAGCTTTCTTT. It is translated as CASRPGQGVTEAFF.

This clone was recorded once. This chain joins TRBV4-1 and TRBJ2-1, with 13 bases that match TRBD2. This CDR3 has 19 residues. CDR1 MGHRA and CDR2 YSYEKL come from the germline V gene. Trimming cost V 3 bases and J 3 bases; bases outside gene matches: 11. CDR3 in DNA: TGCGCCAGCAGCCAGACTACTAGCGGGGGGGCCTCCTACTACAATGAGCAGTTCTTC. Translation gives CASSQTTSGGASYYNEQFF.

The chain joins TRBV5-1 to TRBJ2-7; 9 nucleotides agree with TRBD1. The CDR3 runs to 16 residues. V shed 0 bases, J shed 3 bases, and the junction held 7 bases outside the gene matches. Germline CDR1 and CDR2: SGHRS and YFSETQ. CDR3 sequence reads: CASSLAGGQGSYEQYF. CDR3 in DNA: TGCGCCAGCAGCTTGGCGGGGGGACAGGGAAGCTACGAGCAGTACTTC. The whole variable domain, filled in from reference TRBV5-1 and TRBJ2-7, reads KAGVTQTPRYLIKTRGQQVTLSCSPISGHRSVSWYQQTPGQGLQFLFEYFSETQRNKGNFPGRFSGRQFSNSRSEMNVSTLELGDSALYLCASSLAGGQGSYEQYFGPGTRLTVT.

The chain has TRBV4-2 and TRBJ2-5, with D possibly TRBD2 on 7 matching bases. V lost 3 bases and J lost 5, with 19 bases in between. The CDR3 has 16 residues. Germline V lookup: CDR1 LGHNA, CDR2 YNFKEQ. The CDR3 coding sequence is TGTGCCAGCAGCCACCCTTTTGGGGGGGGCAGGGAGACCCAGTACTTC. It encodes CASSHPFGGGRETQYF.

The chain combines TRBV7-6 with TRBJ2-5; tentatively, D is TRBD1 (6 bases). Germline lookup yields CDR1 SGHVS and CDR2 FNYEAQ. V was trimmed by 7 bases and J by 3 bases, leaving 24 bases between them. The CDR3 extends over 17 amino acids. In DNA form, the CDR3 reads TGTGCCAGCAAGCTTAGTCCCCACCGGGACAACAAAGAGACCCAGTACTTC. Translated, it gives CASKLSPHRDNKETQYF.

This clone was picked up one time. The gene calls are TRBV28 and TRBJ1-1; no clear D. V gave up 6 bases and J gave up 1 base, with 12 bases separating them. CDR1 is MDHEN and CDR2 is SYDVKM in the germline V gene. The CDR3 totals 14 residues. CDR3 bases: TGTGCCAGCAGCCAAGTTCAGACGAACACTGAAGCTTTCTTT. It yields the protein CASSQVQTNTEAFF.

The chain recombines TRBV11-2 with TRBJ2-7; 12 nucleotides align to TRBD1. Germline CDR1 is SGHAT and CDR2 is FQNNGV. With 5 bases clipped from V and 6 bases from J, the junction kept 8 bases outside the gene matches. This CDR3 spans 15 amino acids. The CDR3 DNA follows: TGTGCCAGCAGCACATTGGGACAGGGGGCCGTCGAGCAGTACTTC. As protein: CASSTLGQGAVEQYF.

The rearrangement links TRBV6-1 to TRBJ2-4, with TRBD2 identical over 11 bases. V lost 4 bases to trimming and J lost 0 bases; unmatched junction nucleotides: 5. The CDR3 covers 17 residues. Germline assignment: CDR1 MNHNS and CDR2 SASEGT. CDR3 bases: TGTGCCAGCAGTGCCGGGACTAGCGGATCAGCCAAAAACATTCAGTACTTC. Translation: CASSAGTSGSAKNIQYF.

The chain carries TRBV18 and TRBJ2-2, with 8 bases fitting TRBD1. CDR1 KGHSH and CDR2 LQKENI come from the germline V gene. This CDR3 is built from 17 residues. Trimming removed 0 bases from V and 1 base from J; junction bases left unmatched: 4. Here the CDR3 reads CASSPPSGGMNTGELFF. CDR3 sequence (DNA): TGTGCCAGCTCACCACCTTCAGGGGGCATGAACACCGGGGAGCTGTTTTTT.

The CDR3 is CASSYDGDSYEQYF. In nucleotides, the CDR3 is TGTGCCAGCAGCTACGACGGTGACTCCTACGAGCAGTACTTC. The V gene is TRBV7-8, the J gene TRBJ2-7; D is uncertain. CDR3 length: 14 amino acids. The V end lost 4 bases, the J end lost 0 bases, and 10 bases lay between the germline ends. In germline, CDR1 is SGHVS, CDR2 FQNEAQ.